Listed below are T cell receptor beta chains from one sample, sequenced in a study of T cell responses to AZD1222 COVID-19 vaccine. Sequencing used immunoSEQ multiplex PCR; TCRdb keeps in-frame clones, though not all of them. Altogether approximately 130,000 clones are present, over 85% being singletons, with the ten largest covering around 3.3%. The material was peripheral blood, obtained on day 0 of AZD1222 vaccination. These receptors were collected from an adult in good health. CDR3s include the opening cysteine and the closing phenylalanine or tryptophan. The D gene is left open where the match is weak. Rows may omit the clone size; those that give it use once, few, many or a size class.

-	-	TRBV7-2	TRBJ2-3	CASSLTALTSDTQYF	TGTGCCAGCAGCTTAACGGCGCTTACCTCGGATACGCAGTATTTT
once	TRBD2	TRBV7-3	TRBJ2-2	CASSSGLAGTRTGELFF	TGTGCCAGCAGCTCTGGACTAGCGGGGACTCGAACCGGGGAGCTGTTTTTT
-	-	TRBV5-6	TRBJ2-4	CASGKQGGQNIQYF	TGTGCCAGCGGCAAACAGGGCGGTCAAAACATTCAGTACTTC
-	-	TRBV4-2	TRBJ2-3	CASSQEDINTDTQYF	TGTGCCAGCAGCCAAGAGGACATAAACACAGATACGCAGTATTTT
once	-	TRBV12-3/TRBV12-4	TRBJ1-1	CASSLPPPTEAFF	TGTGCCAGCAGTCTACCCCCGCCGACTGAAGCTTTCTTT
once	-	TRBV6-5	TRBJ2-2	CASSRGTGELFF	TGTGCCAGCAGTCGGGGGACCGGGGAGCTGTTTTTT
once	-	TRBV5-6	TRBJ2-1	CASSLDRGLGMINNEQFF	TGTGCCAGCAGCTTGGACAGGGGACTGGGAATGATAAACAATGAGCAGTTCTTC
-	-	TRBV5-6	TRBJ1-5	CASSFSNQPQHF	TGTGCCAGCAGCTTCAGCAATCAGCCCCAGCATTTT
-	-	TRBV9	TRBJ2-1	CASSARGLAHYNEQFF	TGTGCCAGCAGCGCCCGAGGGCTAGCGCACTACAATGAGCAGTTCTTC
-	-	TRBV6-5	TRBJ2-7	CASTLNPLPTYEQYF	TGTGCCAGCACCCTGAACCCTCTGCCCACCTACGAGCAGTACTTC
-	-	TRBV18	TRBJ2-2	CASSSTLTAGELFF	TGTGCCAGCTCATCGACCCTGACGGCCGGGGAGCTGTTTTTT
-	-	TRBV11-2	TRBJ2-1	CASSTLLLPGANEQFF	TGTGCCAGCAGCACACTTTTACTACCGGGGGCCAATGAGCAGTTCTTC
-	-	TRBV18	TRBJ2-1	CASSPPIRTAYNEQFF	TGTGCCAGCTCACCCCCGATAAGGACAGCCTACAATGAGCAGTTCTTC
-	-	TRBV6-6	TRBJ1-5	CASSSRRIQPQHF	TGTGCCAGCAGTTCCCGCCGTATTCAGCCCCAGCATTTT
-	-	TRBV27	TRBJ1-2	CASSLRGDYGYTF	TGTGCCAGCAGTTTGCGGGGCGACTATGGCTACACCTTC
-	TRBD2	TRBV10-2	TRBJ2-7	CASSFSGRLSEQYF	TGCGCCAGCAGTTTTAGCGGGAGATTAAGCGAGCAGTACTTC
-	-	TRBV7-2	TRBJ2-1	CASSLDWGNNEQFF	TGTGCCAGCAGCTTAGATTGGGGAAACAATGAGCAGTTCTTC
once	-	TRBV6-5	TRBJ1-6	CASIRVGSSPLHF	TGTGCCAGCATTAGGGTGGGTTCGTCACCCCTCCACTTT
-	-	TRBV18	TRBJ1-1	CASSPLLGGHLTEAFF	TGTGCCAGCTCACCACTTCTCGGGGGCCATTTGACTGAAGCTTTCTTT
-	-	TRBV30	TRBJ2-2	CAWGGRVNTGELFF	TGTGCCTGGGGGGGCAGGGTGAACACCGGGGAGCTGTTTTTT
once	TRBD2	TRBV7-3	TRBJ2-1	CASSSHGRARYNEQFF	TGTGCCAGCAGCTCCCACGGGAGGGCCCGTTACAATGAGCAGTTCTTC
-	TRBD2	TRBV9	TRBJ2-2	CASSGLAGANTGELFF	TGTGCCAGCAGCGGACTAGCGGGGGCCAACACCGGGGAGCTGTTTTTT
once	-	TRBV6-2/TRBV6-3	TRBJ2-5	CASSQSRGETQYF	TGTGCCAGCAGTCAAAGTAGGGGAGAGACCCAGTACTTC
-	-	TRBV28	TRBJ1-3	CASSLREENTIYF	TGTGCCAGCAGTTTAAGGGAAGAGAACACCATATATTTT
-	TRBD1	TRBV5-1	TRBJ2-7	CASSPRQGQGEQYF	TGCGCCAGCAGCCCCAGACAGGGACAAGGGGAGCAGTACTTC
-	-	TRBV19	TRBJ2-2	CASSAPLRRSGELFF	TGTGCCAGTAGTGCGCCCCTCCGAAGGAGCGGGGAGCTGTTTTTT
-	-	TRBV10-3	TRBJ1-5	CAISESGEPQHF	TGTGCCATCAGTGAGTCGGGTGAGCCCCAGCATTTT
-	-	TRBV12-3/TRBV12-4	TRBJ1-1	CASSLVGTEAFF	TGTGCCAGCAGTTTAGTGGGGACTGAAGCTTTCTTT
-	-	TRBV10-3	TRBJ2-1	CAISETTGGVRDEQFF	TGTGCCATCAGTGAGACAACGGGCGGGGTTCGGGATGAGCAGTTCTTC
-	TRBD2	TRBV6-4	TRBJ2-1	CASKSASGIYNEQFF	TGTGCCAGCAAATCGGCTAGCGGTATCTACAATGAGCAGTTCTTC
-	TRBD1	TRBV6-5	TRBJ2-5	CASSYPGQGQETQYF	TGTGCCAGCAGTTACCCGGGACAGGGTCAAGAGACCCAGTACTTC
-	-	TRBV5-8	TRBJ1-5	CASSTGTGNQPQHF	TGTGCCAGCAGCACCGGGACCGGCAATCAGCCCCAGCATTTT
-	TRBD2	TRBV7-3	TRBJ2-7	CASSPGLADEQYF	TGTGCCAGCAGCCCAGGGCTAGCGGACGAGCAGTACTTC
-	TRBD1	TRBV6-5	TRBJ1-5	CASSYNRGNQPQHF	TGTGCCAGCAGTTACAACAGGGGAAATCAGCCCCAGCATTTT
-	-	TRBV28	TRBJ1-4	CASSPGGGLGEKLFF	TGTGCCAGCAGCCCCGGGGGAGGGTTGGGAGAAAAACTGTTTTTT
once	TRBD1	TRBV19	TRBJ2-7	CASSPGTGGVGEQYF	TGTGCCAGTAGTCCTGGGACAGGGGGCGTCGGGGAGCAGTACTTC
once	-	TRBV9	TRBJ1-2	CASSVGSGGNYGYTF	TGTGCCAGCAGCGTAGGAAGTGGCGGAAACTATGGCTACACCTTC
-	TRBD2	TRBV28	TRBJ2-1	CASILAGGLYNEQFF	TGTGCCAGCATCCTAGCGGGAGGGTTATACAATGAGCAGTTCTTC
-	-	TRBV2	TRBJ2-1	CASSPELTSLSEQFF	TGTGCCAGCAGCCCCGAGCTTACTAGTCTCAGTGAGCAGTTCTTC
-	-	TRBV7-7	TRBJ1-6	CASSSGTVNSPLHF	TGTGCTAGCAGCTCCGGGACCGTTAATTCACCCCTCCACTTT
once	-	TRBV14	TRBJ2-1	CASSPSYNEQFF	TGTGCCAGCAGCCCGTCCTACAATGAGCAGTTCTTC
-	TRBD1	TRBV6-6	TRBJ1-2	CASSYDPGGGNYGYTF	TGTGCCAGCAGTTACGATCCAGGGGGCGGCAACTATGGCTACACCTTC
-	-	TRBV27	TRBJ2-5	CASQTRDSFLLRETQYF	TGTGCCAGTCAGACCCGCGACTCCTTCCTCCTGAGGGAGACCCAGTACTTC
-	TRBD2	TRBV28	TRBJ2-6	CASSSLGDSGNSSGANVLTF	TGTGCCAGCAGTTCCCTGGGGGATAGCGGGAATTCCTCTGGGGCCAACGTCCTGACTTTC
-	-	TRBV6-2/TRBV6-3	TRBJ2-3	CASSYLDPRARTDTQYF	TGTGCCAGCAGTTACTTAGACCCCCGGGCCCGCACAGATACGCAGTATTTT